This T cell receptor beta chain was profiled in a study of T cells in women clearing cervical HPV infection. Details on this clone: What it binds is not known. The read ends 3 residues before the CDR3 terminus; that terminus is restored from the germline J gene.

Genomic DNA, averaging roughly 1,200 ng per sample, yielded TCR beta CDR3 via immunoSEQ. Clones were sequenced by immunoSEQ multiplex PCR, and TCRdb holds only the in-frame ones, with some missing. The sample data list about 20,000 clones. The CDR3 contains 15 residues. Germline CDR1 is KGHSH and CDR2 is LQKENI. After removal of 3 bases from V and 2 bases from J, the junction contained 0 bases not matched to a gene. Study-level points and caveats: CIN3+ cases had significantly higher TCR richness than controls; evenness did not differ.

The J gene is TRBJ1-5, the V gene TRBV18; 11 bases line up with TRBD1. Material for sequencing was blood buffy coat. The TCR sequence derives from a woman between 18 and 70 years old with a cervical HPV16 infection that either progressed to CIN3+ or cleared (not recorded which). The CDR3 DNA, read in part, is TGTGCCAGCTCACCGGGACAGGGGGGCAATCAGCCC. The encoded protein is CASSPGQGGNQP. The whole CDR3 is CASSPGQGGNQPQHF.